A single TCR beta chain is shown here with its context. These data belong to a study of blood T cell repertoires in COVID-19. Across the whole study: There were acute and convalescent COVID-19 samples, and they came from the United States, Italy and Spain.

Authors' analysis steps: Reference gene primer amplification yielded estimated nucleated cell counts. Sequenced by immunoSEQ multiplex PCR; TCRdb stores in-frame clones only, minus some. V, J and clone size are taken as reported in that table, and D and trimming were inferred from the DNA itself. The table has about 49,000 clones, over 65% seen once. CDR3 length: 16 residues. Germline V lookup: CDR1 GTSNPN, CDR2 SVGIG (reference sequence). V was shortened by 4 bases and J by 1 base, with 19 bases between the two germline ends. The chain combines TRBV30 with TRBJ2-5; possibly TRBD2 for D (5 bases). The sequencing sample was made of peripheral blood. The sequence came from a woman aged 70 to 79 with acute or convalescent COVID-19. The CDR3 spells CAWIFFGNAAQETQYF. CDR3 in DNA: TGTGCCTGGATTTTCTTCGGGAATGCTGCCCAAGAGACCCAGTACTTC.